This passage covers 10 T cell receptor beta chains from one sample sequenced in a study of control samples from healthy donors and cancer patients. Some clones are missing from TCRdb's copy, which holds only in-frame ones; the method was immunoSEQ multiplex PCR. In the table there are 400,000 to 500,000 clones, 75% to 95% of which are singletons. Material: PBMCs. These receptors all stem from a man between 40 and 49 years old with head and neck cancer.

The CDR3 DNA sequence: TGTGCTAGTGGTTTGCAGGCAGTCACAGATACGCAGTATTTT. Translated, it gives CASGLQAVTDTQYF. The V gene is TRBV12-5, the J gene TRBJ2-3; D gene ambiguous. V shed 2 bases and J shed 2 bases, with 8 bases lying between them. The CDR3 is 14 amino acids. CDR1 LGHNT and CDR2 FRNRAP come from the germline V gene. The variable domain in full, completed from reference TRBV12-5 and TRBJ2-3, reads DARVTQTPRHKVTEMGQEVTMRCQPILGHNTVFWYRQTMMQGLELLAYFRNRAPLDDSGMPKDRFSAEMPDATLATLKIQPSEPRDSAVYFCASGLQAVTDTQYFGPGTRLTVL.

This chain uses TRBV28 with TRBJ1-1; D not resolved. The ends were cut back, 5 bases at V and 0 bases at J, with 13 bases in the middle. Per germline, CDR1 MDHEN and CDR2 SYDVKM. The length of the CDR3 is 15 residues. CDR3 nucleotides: TGTGCCAGCAGTCCCCCACGAGCCATGAACACTGAAGCTTTCTTT. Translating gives CASSPPRAMNTEAFF.

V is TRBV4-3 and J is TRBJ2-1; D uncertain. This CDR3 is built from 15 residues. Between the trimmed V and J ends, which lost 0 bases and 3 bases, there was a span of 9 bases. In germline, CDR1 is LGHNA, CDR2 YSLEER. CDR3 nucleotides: TGCGCCAGCAGCCAAGACGACGGAAGCTACAATGAGCAGTTCTTC. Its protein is CASSQDDGSYNEQFF.

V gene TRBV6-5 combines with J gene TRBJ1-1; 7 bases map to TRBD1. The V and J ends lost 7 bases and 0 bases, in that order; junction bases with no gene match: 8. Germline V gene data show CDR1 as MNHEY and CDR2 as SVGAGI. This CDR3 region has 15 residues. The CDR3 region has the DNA TGTGCCAGCACACAGGGGCAATCCATGAACACTGAAGCTTTCTTT. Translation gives CASTQGQSMNTEAFF.

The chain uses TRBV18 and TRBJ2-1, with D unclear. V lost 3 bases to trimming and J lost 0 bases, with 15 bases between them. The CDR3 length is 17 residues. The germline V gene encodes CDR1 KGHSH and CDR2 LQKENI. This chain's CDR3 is CASSPLGPKASYNEQFF. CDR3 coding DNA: TGTGCCAGCTCACCGCTGGGTCCCAAAGCCTCCTACAATGAGCAGTTCTTC. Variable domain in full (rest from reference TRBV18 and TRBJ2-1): NAGVMQNPRHLVRRRGQEARLRCSPMKGHSHVYWYRQLPEEGLKFMVYLQKENIIDESGMPKERFSAEFPKEGPSILRIQQVVRGDSAAYFCASSPLGPKASYNEQFFGPGTRLTVL.

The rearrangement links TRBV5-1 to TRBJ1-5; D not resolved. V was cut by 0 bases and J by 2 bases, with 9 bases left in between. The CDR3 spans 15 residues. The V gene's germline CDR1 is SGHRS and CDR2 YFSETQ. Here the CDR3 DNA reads TGCGCCAGCAGCTTGGGACTCACTGGCAATCAGCCCCAGCATTTT. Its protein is CASSLGLTGNQPQHF.

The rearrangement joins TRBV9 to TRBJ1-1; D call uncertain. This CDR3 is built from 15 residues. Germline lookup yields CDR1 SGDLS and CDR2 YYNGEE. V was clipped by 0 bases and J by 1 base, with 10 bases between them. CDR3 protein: CASSVVGSSNTEAFF. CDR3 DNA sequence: TGTGCCAGCAGCGTAGTGGGGAGTTCGAACACTGAAGCTTTCTTT.

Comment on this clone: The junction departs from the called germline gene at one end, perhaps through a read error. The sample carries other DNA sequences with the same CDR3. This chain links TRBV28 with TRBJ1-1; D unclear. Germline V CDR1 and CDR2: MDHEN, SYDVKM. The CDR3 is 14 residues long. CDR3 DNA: TGTGCCAGCAGTTTATCCCTCTTGAACACTGAAGCCTTCTTT. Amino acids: CASSLSLLNTEAFF.

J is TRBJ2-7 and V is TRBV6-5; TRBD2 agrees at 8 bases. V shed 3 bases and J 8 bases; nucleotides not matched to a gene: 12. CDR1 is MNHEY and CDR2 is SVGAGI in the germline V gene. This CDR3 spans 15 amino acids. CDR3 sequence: CASSYEAGAPGKQYF. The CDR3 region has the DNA TGTGCCAGCAGTTATGAAGCGGGGGCCCCTGGGAAGCAGTACTTC.

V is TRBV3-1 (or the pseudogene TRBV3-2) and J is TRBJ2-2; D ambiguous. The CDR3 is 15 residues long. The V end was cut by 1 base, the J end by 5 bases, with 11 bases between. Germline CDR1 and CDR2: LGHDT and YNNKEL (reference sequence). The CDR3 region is CASSQGIFRTGELFF. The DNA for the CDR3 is TGTGCCAGCAGCCAAGGGATATTCAGGACCGGGGAGCTGTTTTTT.